Described below is a single T cell receptor beta chain sequence and its context. Its antigen is unknown. The sample contains more than one DNA sequence encoding this CDR3. These donors were members of the approximately 110-subject validation cohort, a group separate from the approximately 640-subject first cohort. The source of the sample is a study of cytomegalovirus exposure and HLA in healthy donors. Overall study: The approximately 680 first-cohort repertoires and the approximately 110 validation repertoires shared the same platform, a later analysis reported.

The assay was immunoSEQ multiplex PCR, and TCRdb's table has in-frame clones only and misses some. The repertoire holds more than 20,000 clones, about 97% seen once, with 8.5% to 10% in the top ten. Study outcomes and limitations: In vitro, three CMV-associated chains proved specific for CMV antigens.

The sample comprised PBMCs. The receptor comes from a man aged 25 to 45 in good health and CMV-seropositive.

The CDR3 DNA is TGTGCCAGCAGTCTTAATCAGCCCCAGCATTTT. This translates into CASSLNQPQHF. The J gene is TRBJ1-5, the V gene TRBV28; D not resolved. Trimming took off 5 bases at V and 4 bases at J, with 3 bases between the two ends. CDR1 MDHEN and CDR2 SYDVKM come from the germline V gene. This CDR3 region has 11 residues.